This T cell receptor (beta chain) was sequenced in a study of CD8 T cells in Susac syndrome. General study points: The study conceded that relatively few individuals underwent its TCR sequencing and HLA analysis.

Sequencing of TCR beta was performed on blood CD8+ T cells and on blood CD4+ T cells. V shed 4 bases and J shed 2 bases, with 8 bases lying between them. Looked up from germline, CDR1 is LGHDT and CDR2 is YNNKEL (reference sequence). This CDR3 spans 14 amino acids. On this clonotype: No antigen is known for it.

An amount of RNA that ranged from roughly 0.5 to 1 ug was reverse transcribed with random hexamers. In TCRdb, the immunoSEQ multiplex PCR reads were re-called with MiXCR into one record per CDR3 protein. The sample contains some 300,000 distinct CDR3 sequences, about 88% of which appear only once. The chain has TRBV3-1 and TRBJ2-2; D uncertain. This receptor was taken from a human donor with multiple sclerosis. The sequencing sample was made of CD8+ T cells from PBMCs. The CDR3 nucleotides read TGTGCCAGCAGCCCACTGGCTAACACCGGGGAGCTGTTTTTT. As protein: CASSPLANTGELFF.